This T cell receptor (beta chain) was identified during a study of control samples from healthy donors and cancer patients. Germline CDR1 is PRHDT and CDR2 is FYEKMQ (reference sequence). Trimming took 0 bases from V and 3 from J; bases not matched to a gene: 0. The CDR3 is made up of 14 amino acids. Profiling relied on immunoSEQ multiplex PCR, and the TCRdb table lists in-frame clones only, not all of them. This table has about 160,000 clones, around 90% appearing once. Sample: blood. The genes are TRBV13 and TRBJ1-1; 8 bases agree with TRBD1. The source of this sequence is a young man in good health. CDR3 amino acids: CASSLGDRDTEAFF. The CDR3 DNA follows: TGTGCCAGCAGCTTAGGGGACAGGGACACTGAAGCTTTCTTT.